This T cell receptor (beta chain) was sequenced for a study of Graves' ophthalmopathy and Graves' hyperthyroidism (dated by TCRdb to 2017 to 2018). Background on the whole study: Peripheral blood samples were taken at the time of initial diagnosis, before any treatment was given. To tell Graves' ophthalmopathy apart from Graves' hyperthyroidism, and to predict which patients would progress to ophthalmopathy, the study relied on TCR beta repertoire signatures. In total, around 130 blood samples were TCR-sequenced: approximately 40 ophthalmopathy, around 75 hyperthyroidism and some 17 hyperthyroidism-to-ophthalmopathy patients. An independent validation cohort was composed of 18 to 20 hyperthyroidism patients and around 16 patients who later progressed from hyperthyroidism to ophthalmopathy. Once sampling was done, hyperthyroidism patients were given methimazole at a starting dose of 30 mg daily, while ophthalmopathy patients were given high-dose intravenous methylprednisolone. To explore V-J signatures that distinguish ophthalmopathy from hyperthyroidism, a discovery set of more than 90 patients was enrolled, made up of some 41 with ophthalmopathy and fewer than 60 with stable hyperthyroidism. In over 5 hyperthyroidism patients, the T-cell repertoire of thyroid tissue was compared with the T-cell repertoire of blood. What the work shows at the level of the full study, not this receptor alone: The 13-signature model separated ophthalmopathy from stable hyperthyroidism with approximately 85% sensitivity and 81.08% specificity in cross-validation, and 80%/75% in the test set. Sample size was not statistically predetermined, and group allocation was not concealed from the investigators. In validation, the model predicted ophthalmopathy progression with roughly 68% sensitivity and 72.22% specificity; around twelve predicted patients were CT-confirmed with GO in a median of about 7.1 months. Most expanded thyroid clonotypes with a frequency above 0.001 also appeared in blood, which suggests that blood repertoires may reflect the immune response in the thyroid.

Counted from cysteine to phenylalanine, this CDR3 has 12 amino acids. This entry keeps only the CDR3 DNA: 36 bases, framed from base 1. Trimming at the junction amounts to 6 bases on V and 3 bases on J, and the germline ends lie 5 bases apart. The ophthalmopathy patients had moderately to severely active disease, with a Clinical Activity Score of 3 or higher, a NOSPECS grade of 4 or higher, and a disease duration of less than 3 months. Patients with other autoimmune diseases, uncontrolled infections, pregnancy or lactation were excluded from the study. Clinical symptoms, serum thyroxine, TRAb, thyroid ultrasound and orbital computed tomography formed the basis of the diagnosis. PBMCs were isolated from more than 8 ml of fresh peripheral blood by Ficoll-Paque density gradient centrifugation. Total RNA was extracted with Trizol reagent and quality-checked on an Agilent 2100 Bioanalyzer. This clonotype was counted many times. The antigen it binds to is not known. The sample holds no much larger clone one base away, and base qualities are not on file.

For repertoire sequencing, the TCR beta CDR3 regions were amplified from RNA transcripts. A first-round RT-PCR used HTBI primers with the Qiagen OneStep RT-PCR kit, followed by a second-round multiplex PCR, size selection and purification. Libraries were sequenced on an Illumina HiSeq2000 using paired-end 100 bp reads. The authors' pipeline ran thus. SOAPnuke was used to process the reads, throwing out any read that had adapters, had uncalled bases, had a mean Phred below 15, or lacked an exact constant-primer or identifier match. COPE v1.2.5 was used to merge high-quality paired reads. Each unique nucleotide sequence was treated as a clonotype, and MiTCR v1.1 was used to align the clonotypes to the IMGT TRB V, D and J references. Only V-J combinations with frequency above 0.0001 were analysed, covering 99% to 99.2% of repertoires. A TCR clonal expansion and chaos score per V-J combination was defined as the ratio of F50 clonal expansion to chaos observed in the TCRdist matrix. Features were reduced by Welch's t-statistics and random forest to 10 to 15 V-J combinations, which fed a naive Bayes classifier. Thyroid-blood repertoire similarity was quantified with the Morisita-Horn index. TCRdb passed the public sequencing reads through fastp at Q25 and MiXCR, retaining productive beta sequences. Under each unique CDR3 protein, matching rows form one entry showing the most common genes and DNA. TCRdb, not the authors, supplied the V and J calls. The sample table records under 350,000 distinct CDR3 sequences; roughly a sixth of these occur just once. More than 9% of the sample is in the top ten clones.

Sequenced input: peripheral blood. The clonotype was recovered from an adult man with Graves' ophthalmopathy. In this chain, TRBV12-3 or TRBV12-4 is recombined with TRBJ2-2; the D gene identity is not certain. The nucleotide sequence is given as TGTGCCAGCAGAGACTACACCGGGGAGCTGTTTTTT. This translates into CASRDYTGELFF.